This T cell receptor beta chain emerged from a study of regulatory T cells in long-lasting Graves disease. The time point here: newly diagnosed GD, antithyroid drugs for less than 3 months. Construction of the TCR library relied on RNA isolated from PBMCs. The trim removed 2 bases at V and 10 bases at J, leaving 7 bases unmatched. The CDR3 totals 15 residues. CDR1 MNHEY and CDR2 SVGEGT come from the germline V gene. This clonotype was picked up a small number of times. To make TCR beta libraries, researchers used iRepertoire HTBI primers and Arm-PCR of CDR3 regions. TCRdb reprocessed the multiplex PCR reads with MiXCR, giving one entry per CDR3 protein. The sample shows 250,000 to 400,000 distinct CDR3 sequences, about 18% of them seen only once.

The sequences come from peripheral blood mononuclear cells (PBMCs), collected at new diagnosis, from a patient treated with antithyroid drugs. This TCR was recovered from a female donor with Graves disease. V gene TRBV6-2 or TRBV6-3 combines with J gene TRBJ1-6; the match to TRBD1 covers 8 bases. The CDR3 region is CASSYGRQGRSPLHF. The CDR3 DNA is TGTGCCAGCAGTTACGGAAGACAGGGGAGGTCACCCCTCCACTTT.